A single sample is the source of the 26 T cell receptor beta chains below, sequenced in a study of response to subunit inactivated influenza vaccine. TCRdb reprocessed the RT-PCR reads with MiXCR, giving one entry per CDR3 protein. The sample lists roughly 670,000 distinct CDR3 sequences, 13% to 15% occurring once. The input for sequencing was PBMCs from blood, taken roughly 15 days before vaccination. These TCRs come from a man in his forties or fifties who received an inactivated influenza vaccine.

The DNA of the CDR3 is TGTGCCAGCAGCTTATTGGCGGCTCAAGAGACCCAGTACTTC. Protein sequence: CASSLLAAQETQYF. The rearrangement joins TRBV11-2 to TRBJ2-5, with D unclear. Germline V gene lookup returns CDR1 SGHAT and CDR2 FQNNGV. Trimming removed 2 bases at V and 2 bases at J, with 9 bases between. This CDR3 is built from 14 residues.

The chain carries TRBV7-2 and TRBJ2-3; D may be TRBD2 (5 bases). From germline, CDR1 is SGHTA and CDR2 FQGNSA. V lost 1 base and J 2 bases, leaving 10 bases between the germline ends. The CDR3 contains 15 residues. Here the CDR3 reads CASSLGGQITDTQYF. CDR3 nucleotides: TGTGCCAGCAGCTTAGGCGGGCAGATCACAGATACGCAGTATTTT.

This clonotype came up many times. The chain uses TRBV7-2 and TRBJ2-2, with D perhaps TRBD1 or TRBD2 (5 bases each). Deletions cut 1 base from V and 4 bases from J, with 13 bases between. The germline gives CDR1 SGHTA, CDR2 FQGNSA. The CDR3 loop spans 16 amino acids. The CDR3 nucleotides are TGTGCCAGCAGCTTAGATTCCGGGGCGATCACCGGGGAGCTGTTTTTT. It is translated as CASSLDSGAITGELFF. The full variable domain, its missing parts supplied by reference TRBV7-2 and TRBJ2-2, is GAGVSQSPSNKVTEKGKDVELRCDPISGHTALYWYRQSLGQGLEFLIYFQGNSAPDKSGLPSDRFSAERTGGSVSTLTIQRTQQEDSAVYLCASSLDSGAITGELFFGEGSRLTVL.

The CDR3 DNA sequence: TGTGCCAGCAGGCAGGGGGGAATGAACACTGAAGCTTTCTTT. Amino acid sequence: CASRQGGMNTEAFF. The chain combines TRBV6-1 with TRBJ1-1; 7 nucleotides match TRBD1. V lost 6 bases to trimming and J lost 0 bases; unmatched junction nucleotides: 4. This CDR3 has 14 amino acids. In germline, CDR1 is MNHNS, CDR2 SASEGT.

This rearrangement joins TRBV12-3 or TRBV12-4 to TRBJ2-3; D is ambiguous. The CDR3 has 13 amino acids. Trimming removed 5 bases from V and 1 base from J, with 7 bases in between. The chain's CDR3 is CASSAEGTDTQYF. As DNA, the CDR3 is TGTGCCAGCAGTGCTGAGGGCACAGATACGCAGTATTTT.

The J gene is TRBJ2-5, the V gene TRBV15; 8 bases agree with TRBD2. CDR3 length equals 15 residues. The germline gives CDR1 LNHNV, CDR2 YYDKDF (reference sequence). V trimming: 5 bases; J trimming: 1 base; junction bases outside the gene matches: 6. The CDR3 here is CATSPRGGAQETQYF. CDR3 nucleotide sequence: TGTGCCACCAGCCCCCGGGGGGGGGCCCAAGAGACCCAGTACTTC.

The chain joins TRBV27 to TRBJ2-1; 8 nucleotides match TRBD1. Germline loops: CDR1 MNHEY, CDR2 SMNVEV (reference sequence). V was clipped by 5 bases and J by 13 bases; unmatched bases: 10. The CDR3 has 13 residues. The CDR3 sequence is CASSIFLTGEQFF. The DNA of the CDR3 is TGTGCCAGCAGTATATTCCTGACAGGGGAACAGTTCTTC.

In this sample, this clonotype turned up a few times. The junction does not match germline at one end; this may be a read error. J is TRBJ2-7 and V is TRBV7-9, with 10 nucleotides matching TRBD1. The CDR3 runs 13 residues. Germline V gene lookup returns CDR1 SEHNR and CDR2 FQNEAQ (reference sequence). CDR3 sequence: CASSLAGTGVLLF. The CDR3 coding sequence is TGTGCCAGCAGCTTAGCTGGGACAGGGGTGCTTCTTTTC.

In this sample, this clonotype turned up a few times. The V and J genes are TRBV12-3 or TRBV12-4 and TRBJ1-5; D call uncertain. This CDR3 has 14 residues. Trimming took off 10 bases at V and 7 bases at J, with 20 bases between the two ends. The CDR3 reads CANHSASSEQPQHF. The CDR3 DNA sequence: TGTGCCAACCACTCAGCGTCTTCGGAACAGCCCCAGCATTTT.

The CDR3 DNA sequence: TGTGCCAGCAAACTTCGGTCCGAGCAGTTCTTC. It specifies CASKLRSEQFF. J is TRBJ2-1 and V is TRBV6-1; D is uncertain. Trimming removed 7 bases from V and 10 bases from J, with 11 bases in between. There are 11 residues in the CDR3. Germline values: CDR1 MNHNS, CDR2 SASEGT.

The rearrangement links TRBV5-1 to TRBJ1-6; 9 bases map to TRBD1. The J segment lost 9 bases and the V segment lost 2 bases, leaving 3 bases of the junction unmatched. The CDR3 sequence is 14 residues long. The V gene's germline CDR1 is SGHRS and CDR2 YFSETQ. The CDR3 sequence: CASSLEDRGSPLHF. The CDR3 DNA reads TGCGCCAGCAGCTTAGAGGACAGGGGTTCACCCCTCCACTTT.

V usage is TRBV29-1 and J usage is TRBJ1-1; D is ambiguous. The CDR3 runs 13 residues. Germline-derived CDR1 and CDR2 are SQVTM and ANQGSEA. Deletions cut 2 bases from V and 1 base from J, with 8 bases between. The CDR3 spells CSVENRANTEAFF. The CDR3, as DNA: TGCAGCGTTGAAAATAGGGCGAACACTGAAGCTTTCTTT.

This clonotype appeared a few times. This CDR3 reads CASSLAPRRGEQFF. The CDR3 DNA follows: TGTGCCAGCAGCTTAGCCCCTCGAAGGGGAGAGCAGTTCTTC. The J gene is TRBJ2-1, the V gene TRBV7-9; maybe TRBD1 (5 bases). CDR1 and CDR2 from the germline V gene are SEHNR and FQNEAQ (reference sequence). CDR3 length: 14 amino acids. Trimming took 0 bases from V and 10 from J, leaving 13 bases between them.

This clonotype came up a few times. This rearrangement joins TRBV11-2 to TRBJ2-5; D gene ambiguous. The CDR3 consists of 13 residues. Trimming took 2 bases from V and 3 from J, leaving 7 bases between them. Germline V gives CDR1 SGHAT, CDR2 FQNNGV. The CDR3 nucleotides read TGTGCCAGCAGCTTACGTCAGAAAGAGACCCAGTACTTC. Translating it yields CASSLRQKETQYF.

A word on this clonotype: One end of the junction fails to match germline, which may point to a read error. The chain joins TRBV12-3 or TRBV12-4 to TRBJ1-5; the match to TRBD1 covers 8 bases. This CDR3 is 19 amino acids long. The CDR3 reads CASRLGTGRPEVSNQPQHF. The CDR3 DNA follows: TGTGCCAGCAGATTAGGGACAGGACGGCCTGAAGTGAGCAATCAGCCCCAGCATTTT.

This clonotype was counted a few times. One end of the junction varies from germline; a read error may be responsible. The chain is built from TRBV6-2 or TRBV6-3 and TRBJ2-2; no reliable D call. CDR1 is MNHEY and CDR2 is SVGEGT in the germline V gene. This CDR3 has 16 residues. The CDR3 loop is CASTYRSFISNGELFF. The CDR3 nucleotides are TGTGCCAGCACTTACCGATCTTTCATCTCCAACGGGGAGCTGTTTTTT.

This chain links TRBV3-1 with TRBJ2-7; a weak D match, TRBD1 (6 bases). Germline lookup yields CDR1 LGHDT and CDR2 YNNKEL (reference sequence). The CDR3 consists of 15 residues. Trimming cost V 1 base and J 2 bases, with 12 bases left between them. The CDR3 sequence is CASSQATGLTYEQYF. The CDR3 nucleotides read TGTGCCAGCAGCCAAGCTACAGGGTTGACCTACGAGCAGTACTTC.

The chain combines TRBV7-2 with TRBJ2-7, with no clear D. V was pared by 6 bases and J by 4 bases, with 7 bases between. From germline, CDR1 is SGHTA and CDR2 FQGNSA. The CDR3 sequence is 11 residues long. The CDR3: CASRNGYEQYF. The CDR3 region has the DNA TGTGCCAGCAGGAACGGGTACGAGCAGTACTTC.

This clonotype was counted many times. The rearrangement links TRBV7-2 to TRBJ2-1, with D uncertain. This CDR3 spans 16 amino acids. Per germline, CDR1 SGHTA and CDR2 FQGNSA. V was trimmed by 5 bases and J by 6 bases, leaving 20 bases between them. CDR3 amino acids: CASSMRTVSKFNEQFF. CDR3 in DNA: TGTGCCAGCAGCATGCGGACCGTAAGCAAGTTCAATGAGCAGTTCTTC.

This chain links TRBV12-3 or TRBV12-4 with TRBJ2-5; perhaps TRBD2 as D (5 bases). The CDR3 is 11 amino acids. V lost 3 bases and J lost 7, with 6 bases in between. DNA of the CDR3: TGTGCCAGCAGTTTCGGGGTGACCCAGTACTTC. Its protein is CASSFGVTQYF.

A few counts support this clonotype. The chain links TRBV27 to TRBJ2-1; perhaps TRBD2 as D (6 bases). The CDR3 covers 15 residues. CDR1 and CDR2 (germline): MNHEY, SMNVEV (reference sequence). V gave up 6 bases and J gave up 0 bases, with 12 bases separating them. The chain's CDR3 is CASRRDFSSYNEQFF. The CDR3, as DNA: TGTGCCAGCAGGCGGGACTTTAGCTCCTACAATGAGCAGTTCTTC.

The rearrangement uses TRBV20-1 and TRBJ2-7, with 8 bases fitting TRBD1. J was trimmed by 4 bases and V by 3 bases; bases with no gene match: 11. CDR3 length equals 15 residues. The germline V gene encodes CDR1 DFQATT and CDR2 SNEGSKA (reference sequence). The CDR3 region is CSASLVDRVGYEQYF. The CDR3 region has the DNA TGCAGTGCTAGTCTCGTGGACAGGGTGGGGTACGAGCAGTACTTC.

This clonotype appeared a few times. The chain recombines TRBV2 with TRBJ2-2, with TRBD2 matching over 7 bases. V shed 1 base, J shed 7 bases, and the junction held 6 bases outside the gene matches. Per the germline V gene, CDR1 is SNHLY and CDR2 is FYNNEI. This CDR3 comprises 15 residues. For the CDR3, the DNA is TGTGCCAGCAGTGAAGGGGCGGGAGTGGTCGGGGAGCTGTTTTTT. Translating it yields CASSEGAGVVGELFF.

The table lists this clonotype with a few counts. The V and J genes are TRBV20-1 and TRBJ1-2; D uncertain. Trimming pared 1 base from V and 7 bases from J, leaving 13 bases between. Germline V gene lookup returns CDR1 DFQATT and CDR2 SNEGSKA (reference sequence). The CDR3 loop spans 13 amino acids. CDR3 sequence (DNA): TGCAGTGCTAGAGGTCCCGGGAGAATTGGCTACACCTTC. This gives the protein CSARGPGRIGYTF.

The chain is built from TRBV7-2 and TRBJ2-7; 14 bases map to TRBD2. The CDR3 consists of 15 residues. CDR1 is SGHTA and CDR2 is FQGNSA in the germline V gene. The V gene end was trimmed by 5 bases and the J gene end by 2 bases; junction bases not matched to a gene: 2. This CDR3 reads CASSMGLAGAYEQYF. Here the CDR3 DNA reads TGTGCCAGCAGCATGGGACTAGCGGGAGCCTACGAGCAGTACTTC.

The chain employs TRBV12-3 or TRBV12-4 and TRBJ1-4, with a possible D match to TRBD1 (5 bases). The germline V and J ends were trimmed by 6 bases and 7 bases, with 15 bases remaining between them. There are 14 residues in the CDR3. The CDR3 DNA reads as TGTGCCAGCAGCCGCGGACATCTCAGTGAAAAACTGTTTTTT. Its translation is CASSRGHLSEKLFF.